This paragraph covers one T cell receptor beta chain sequence. Its antigen remains unidentified. This may come from a read error, since a much larger clone is one base off. The data are from a study of T cells in Graves' hyperthyroidism and ophthalmopathy. Study observations and caveats: Blood also showed most of the thyroid clonotypes that were expanded above 0.001.

Amplified regions were TCR beta CDR3 sequences from RNA transcripts. Researchers ran a first-round RT-PCR on the TCR CDR3 using the HTBI primer set. TCRdb independently ran MiXCR on the multiplex PCR reads; one entry per CDR3 protein. This table holds about 420,000 distinct CDR3 sequences, around a sixth found once. Newly diagnosed hyperthyroidism, duration under 2 months, in patients aged 18 to 65. Diagnosis relied on clinical symptoms, serum thyroxine and TRAb, thyroid ultrasound and orbital computed tomography. CDR1 is LGHDT, CDR2 YNNKEL, per germline (reference sequence). The CDR3 has 16 residues.

Sample: blood. The genes are TRBV3-1 and TRBJ2-5; possibly TRBD1 or TRBD2 for D (5 bases each). This sequence originates from a woman younger than 30 with Graves' hyperthyroidism. CDR3 in amino acids: CASSQGGTLTQGTQYF. DNA of the CDR3: TGTGCCAGCAGCCAAGGGGGGACCCTAACTCAAGGGACCCAGTACTTC.